One sample yielded the 32 T cell receptor beta chains listed below, sequenced in a study of control samples from healthy donors and cancer patients. Only in-frame clones appear in the TCRdb table, and some are missing; sequencing was by immunoSEQ multiplex PCR. The sample shows about 100,000 clones, around 90% of them seen only once. The sequenced material came from blood. All receptors derive from a woman between 18 and 29 years old in good health.

The rearrangement uses TRBV7-2 and TRBJ2-7; D not resolved. This CDR3 region has 13 residues. Germline CDR1 and CDR2: SGHTA and FQGNSA. With 1 base removed from V and 3 bases from J, the gap between germline ends came to 7 bases. The CDR3 loop is CASSLVGNYEQYF. Written as DNA, the CDR3 is TGTGCCAGCAGCTTAGTCGGAAACTACGAGCAGTACTTC.

This chain connects TRBV4-1 to TRBJ1-1; D is perhaps TRBD1 (5 bases). The CDR3 spans 14 residues. The germline CDR1 and CDR2 sequences are MGHRA and YSYEKL. The V end lost 3 bases, the J end lost 1 base, and 9 bases lay between the germline ends. The CDR3 reads CASSQDGTNTEAFF. The CDR3 region has the DNA TGCGCCAGCAGCCAGGACGGGACGAACACTGAAGCTTTCTTT.

The chain joins TRBV2 to TRBJ2-5; the D is unclear. This CDR3 region has 14 residues. Germline CDR1 reads SNHLY; CDR2 reads FYNNEI. The V and J ends lost 10 bases and 5 bases respectively, with 20 bases between them. CDR3 coding DNA: TGTGCCAACCTACCCAGGTCCCCAGGCGAGACCCAGTACTTC. Its translation: CANLPRSPGETQYF. The full variable domain, with the rest looked up from reference TRBV2 and TRBJ2-5, is EPEVTQTPSHQVTQMGQEVILRCVPISNHLYFYWYRQILGQKVEFLVSFYNNEISEKSEIFDDQFSVERPDGSNFTLKIRSTKLEDSAMYFCANLPRSPGETQYFGPGTRLLVL.

The V and J genes are TRBV7-3 and TRBJ1-1; 7 nucleotides agree with TRBD1. Germline values: CDR1 SGHTA, CDR2 FQGTGA. Trimming cost V 6 bases and J 1 base; bases outside gene matches: 5. The CDR3 covers 14 residues. The CDR3 region is CASSSGGRNTEAFF. Written as DNA, the CDR3 is TGTGCCAGCAGTTCAGGGGGTCGGAACACTGAAGCTTTCTTT.

The V gene is TRBV19, the J gene TRBJ2-3; 13 bases match TRBD2. Germline CDR1 reads LNHDA; CDR2 reads SQIVND (reference sequence). This CDR3 spans 16 amino acids. J gave up 6 bases and V 0 bases, and 3 bases lay outside the gene matches. The CDR3 here is CASSIELAGGVDTQYF. The CDR3 nucleotides read TGTGCCAGTAGTATAGAACTAGCGGGAGGGGTGGATACGCAGTATTTT.

The V gene is TRBV19, the J gene TRBJ1-5; D is uncertain. The CDR3 contains 13 residues. The V gene's germline CDR1 is LNHDA and CDR2 SQIVND (reference sequence). Trimming pared 1 base from V and 7 bases from J, leaving 8 bases between. CDR3 protein: CASSIVSRQPQHF. The CDR3 DNA reads as TGTGCCAGTAGTATAGTATCGAGACAGCCCCAGCATTTT.

The J gene is TRBJ2-5, the V gene TRBV29-1; maybe TRBD1 (5 bases). V shed 0 bases and J shed 3 bases, with 17 bases lying between them. The CDR3 is made up of 16 amino acids. CDR1 is SQVTM and CDR2 is ANQGSEA in the germline V gene. The CDR3 DNA follows: TGCAGCGTTGAAGATCCGATCCAGGGAAAAAAAGAGACCCAGTACTTC. Amino acids: CSVEDPIQGKKETQYF.

The genes are TRBV4-2 and TRBJ2-1, with 10 bases lining up with TRBD2. This CDR3 has 16 amino acids. Germline lookup yields CDR1 LGHNA and CDR2 YNFKEQ. With V trimmed by 0 bases and J by 2 bases, 1 base remained unmatched. CDR3 sequence (DNA): TGTGCCAGCAGCCAAGATGGGACTAGCGCCTACAATGAGCAGTTCTTC. Translated: CASSQDGTSAYNEQFF.

The chain couples TRBV20-1 to TRBJ2-1; perhaps TRBD2 as D (6 bases). V was clipped by 3 bases and J by 7 bases, with 16 bases between them. Germline values: CDR1 DFQATT, CDR2 SNEGSKA (reference sequence). The CDR3 covers 14 residues. This CDR3 reads CSASRGLPFNEQFF. The CDR3 nucleotides are TGCAGTGCTAGTCGCGGACTACCCTTTAATGAGCAGTTCTTC.

The chain carries TRBV30 and TRBJ1-1; D is uncertain. This CDR3 region has 11 residues. From germline, CDR1 is GTSNPN and CDR2 SVGIG (reference sequence). Trimming shortened V by 2 bases and J by 8 bases, and 9 bases separated the two germline ends. The CDR3 DNA follows: TGTGCCTGGAGTTGGGATTTGGAAGCTTTCTTT. Translated: CAWSWDLEAFF.

This clone showed up just once. The chain combines TRBV5-1 with TRBJ2-7; TRBD1 agrees at 8 bases. The CDR3 length is 19 residues. The junction had 16 bases not matched to a gene; V was cut back by 0 bases and J by 2 bases. Germline V gene data show CDR1 as SGHRS and CDR2 as YFSETQ. The DNA of the CDR3 is TGCGCCAGCAGCTTGGAGTCCGGGACAGGACCCCGGGCAACCTACGAGCAGTACTTC. Translated, it gives CASSLESGTGPRATYEQYF.

This chain links TRBV15 with TRBJ1-4; D remains unclear. V was cut by 5 bases and J by 4 bases, with 17 bases left in between. This CDR3 spans 16 amino acids. Germline V lookup: CDR1 LNHNV, CDR2 YYDKDF (reference sequence). The CDR3 DNA sequence: TGTGCCACCAGCGCGCACGCATTGGATCTTAATGAAAAACTGTTTTTT. The encoded protein is CATSAHALDLNEKLFF.

V and J are TRBV5-1 and TRBJ1-1; TRBD1 aligns across 10 bases. The CDR3 runs to 16 residues. The V gene end was trimmed by 4 bases and the J gene end by 5 bases; junction bases not matched to a gene: 11. The germline V gene encodes CDR1 SGHRS and CDR2 YFSETQ. The CDR3, as DNA: TGCGCCAGCAGCGGTCCGACAGGGGGCGTTATTACTGAAGCTTTCTTT. Its translation is CASSGPTGGVITEAFF.

The V gene is TRBV6-5, the J gene TRBJ1-2; D perhaps matches TRBD1 (5 bases). The germline CDR1 and CDR2 sequences are MNHEY and SVGAGI. The CDR3 totals 13 residues. V gave up 7 bases and J gave up 3 bases, with 12 bases separating them. The CDR3 spells CASKQGVDYGYTF. DNA for the CDR3: TGTGCCAGCAAACAAGGGGTTGACTATGGCTACACCTTC.

This chain joins TRBV7-8 and TRBJ2-2; D unresolved. Germline V CDR1 and CDR2: SGHVS, FQNEAQ. Trimming took 4 bases from V and 0 from J, leaving 18 bases between them. This CDR3 contains 18 residues. The CDR3 here is CASSYTATLLSNTGELFF. The CDR3 DNA reads as TGTGCCAGCAGCTATACCGCGACTTTACTATCGAACACCGGGGAGCTGTTTTTT.

In its sample, this clone was seen a few times. The chain carries TRBV6-5 and TRBJ2-2; 9 positions agree with TRBD1. The CDR3 has 14 amino acids. The junction had 2 bases not matched to a gene; V was cut back by 6 bases and J by 3 bases. The germline gives CDR1 MNHEY, CDR2 SVGAGI. CDR3 in amino acids: CASRRDRDTGELFF. CDR3 bases: TGTGCCAGCAGGAGGGACAGGGACACCGGGGAGCTGTTTTTT.

The chain joins TRBV6-5 to TRBJ1-2; 7 nucleotides line up with TRBD1. Germline-derived CDR1 and CDR2 are MNHEY and SVGAGI. The ends lost 7 bases at V and 4 bases at J; junction bases unmatched: 9. The CDR3 totals 14 residues. CDR3 in amino acids: CASKDQTGFYGYTF. Written as DNA, the CDR3 is TGTGCCAGCAAAGATCAGACAGGGTTCTATGGCTACACCTTC.

This chain uses TRBV5-5 with TRBJ1-4, with no clear D. Trimming shortened V by 0 bases and J by 4 bases, and 16 bases separated the two germline ends. This CDR3 has 17 amino acids. Germline V gene sequence: CDR1 SGHKS, CDR2 YYEKEE (reference sequence). In DNA form, the CDR3 reads TGTGCCAGCAGCTTGGAGCAGTTTACATTGGGTAATGAAAAACTGTTTTTT. It translates to CASSLEQFTLGNEKLFF. Full variable domain (missing parts from reference TRBV5-5 and TRBJ1-4): DAGVTQSPTHLIKTRGQQVTLRCSPISGHKSVSWYQQVLGQGPQFIFQYYEKEERGRGNFPDRFSARQFPNYSSELNVNALLLGDSALYLCASSLEQFTLGNEKLFFGSGTQLSVL.

The gene calls are TRBV7-9 and TRBJ1-5, with 8 bases aligning to TRBD1. Germline assignment: CDR1 SEHNR and CDR2 FQNEAQ (reference sequence). CDR3 length equals 13 residues. The trim removed 5 bases at V and 6 bases at J, leaving 3 bases unmatched. CDR3 bases: TGTGCCAGCAGCCAGGACAGGGTTCAGCCCCAGCATTTT. Protein: CASSQDRVQPQHF.

The rearrangement uses TRBV30 and TRBJ2-7; TRBD1 or TRBD2 may be the D gene (6 bases each). Trimming pared 5 bases from V and 7 bases from J, leaving 18 bases between. This CDR3 comprises 13 residues. Germline loops: CDR1 GTSNPN, CDR2 SVGIG (reference sequence). For the CDR3, the DNA is TGTGCCTGGGGGGCATGGGGGGCGAGTGAGCAGTACTTC. It specifies CAWGAWGASEQYF.

The J gene is TRBJ1-1, the V gene TRBV28, with 7 bases fitting TRBD1. Trimming cost V 4 bases and J 8 bases; bases outside gene matches: 7. There are 13 residues in the CDR3. Germline V CDR1 and CDR2: MDHEN, SYDVKM. CDR3 nucleotide sequence: TGTGCCAGCAGTTCTCCGACAGGGATAGAAGCTTTCTTT. Residues: CASSSPTGIEAFF. Drawing the rest from reference TRBV28 and TRBJ1-1, the complete variable domain is DVKVTQSSRYLVKRTGEKVFLECVQDMDHENMFWYRQDPGLGLRLIYFSYDVKMKEKGDIPEGYSVSREKKERFSLILESASTNQTSMYLCASSSPTGIEAFFGQGTRLTVV.

V and J are TRBV18 and TRBJ1-5; D might be TRBD1 (5 bases). This CDR3 region has 16 residues. Germline-derived CDR1 and CDR2 are KGHSH and LQKENI. Trimming stripped 5 bases from V and 4 bases from J, with 18 bases between. CDR3 nucleotide sequence: TGTGCCAGCTCATTCGGTCAGGGCGGCGAAAATCAGCCCCAGCATTTT. Protein product: CASSFGQGGENQPQHF.

The chain uses TRBV12-3 or TRBV12-4 and TRBJ2-1; 8 bases are a match to TRBD2. The CDR3 sequence is 12 residues long. The V gene end was trimmed by 11 bases and the J gene end by 8 bases; junction bases not matched to a gene: 8. The CDR3 here is CASSGAGDEQFF. DNA of the CDR3: TGTGCCTCATCTGGAGCGGGAGATGAGCAGTTCTTC.

The V and J genes are TRBV27 and TRBJ2-7; no clear D. V was pared by 5 bases and J by 0 bases, with 8 bases between. In germline, CDR1 is MNHEY, CDR2 SMNVEV (reference sequence). CDR3 size: 13 residues. The CDR3 DNA is TGTGCCAGCAGTAAGGGCAGCTCCTACGAGCAGTACTTC. This encodes CASSKGSSYEQYF.

This rearrangement joins TRBV19 to TRBJ2-5, with 8 nucleotides matching TRBD1. This CDR3 contains 15 residues. Germline V gene sequence: CDR1 LNHDA, CDR2 SQIVND (reference sequence). The trim removed 5 bases at V and 2 bases at J, leaving 7 bases unmatched. The CDR3 nucleotides read TGTGCCAGTAGTCCGAGGACAGGGATGCAAGAGACCCAGTACTTC. Residues: CASSPRTGMQETQYF.

The chain combines TRBV6-6 with TRBJ1-2, with a tentative D call TRBD1 (6 bases). Trimming took 1 base from V and 4 from J, leaving 10 bases between them. The CDR3 spans 14 residues. The V gene's germline CDR1 is MNHNY and CDR2 SVGAGI (reference sequence). CDR3 bases: TGTGCCAGCAGTTACTTTCAGGACAGCTATGGCTACACCTTC. Amino acid sequence: CASSYFQDSYGYTF.

V gene TRBV5-1 combines with J gene TRBJ2-5, with D perhaps TRBD2 (5 bases). Germline CDR1 is SGHRS and CDR2 is YFSETQ. Trimming shortened V by 7 bases and J by 2 bases, and 15 bases separated the two germline ends. CDR3 length equals 14 residues. Written as DNA, the CDR3 is TGCGCCAGCCATACCGGAGGATATCAAGAGACCCAGTACTTC. This gives the protein CASHTGGYQETQYF.

V is TRBV24-1 and J is TRBJ1-5; TRBD1 matches 10 bases. With V trimmed by 5 bases and J by 11 bases, 17 bases remained unmatched. Germline-derived CDR1 and CDR2 are KGHDR and SFDVKD. CDR3 size: 17 residues. CDR3 in DNA: TGTGCCACCAGTGCCGACACCCTCGGGACAGGGGATTTGGCCCAGCATTTT. Amino acid sequence: CATSADTLGTGDLAQHF.

This chain uses TRBV7-2 with TRBJ1-2; D not certain. CDR1 is SGHTA, CDR2 FQGNSA, per germline. Trimming left V 4 bases short and J 5 bases short, with 5 bases between. The CDR3 extends over 11 amino acids. CDR3 protein: CASSSWYGYTF. The DNA of the CDR3 is TGTGCCAGCAGCTCCTGGTATGGCTACACCTTC.

V is TRBV6-5 and J is TRBJ1-2; D perhaps matches TRBD1 (6 bases). This CDR3 spans 14 amino acids. The V gene lost 7 bases and the J gene lost 6 bases, with 18 bases spanning the gap. CDR1 is MNHEY, CDR2 SVGAGI, per germline. CDR3 sequence (DNA): TGTGCCAGCACCCGCCGGGACACCCTTGATGGCTACACCTTC. The encoded protein is CASTRRDTLDGYTF.

V is TRBV27 and J is TRBJ2-1; D is perhaps TRBD1 (6 bases). The CDR3 extends over 14 amino acids. Germline V gives CDR1 MNHEY, CDR2 SMNVEV (reference sequence). The V and J ends lost 5 bases and 6 bases respectively, with 14 bases between them. The DNA of the CDR3 is TGTGCCAGCAGTCCGCGACAGGCCATCAATGAGCAGTTCTTC. Encoded protein: CASSPRQAINEQFF.

The J gene is TRBJ2-2, the V gene TRBV3-1 (or the pseudogene TRBV3-2), with D hard to call. The germline V and J ends were trimmed by 6 bases and 5 bases, with 4 bases remaining between them. The CDR3 length is 11 residues. CDR1 and CDR2 (germline): LGHDT, YNNKEL (reference sequence). The CDR3 region is CASRMTGELFF. The CDR3, as DNA: TGTGCCAGCAGGATGACCGGGGAGCTGTTTTTT.